This T cell receptor (beta chain) stems from a study of shared clonotypes between healthy human individuals. Turning to the study itself: Per donor, CD8 memory used one plate, CD8 naive used two, CD4 memory used three and CD4 naive used three.

Caucasian adults residing in Nashville, Tennessee made up all the donors. Naive CD45RA+ and memory CD45RA-negative subsets were split from CD4+ cells. Sequencing was performed with immunoSEQ multiplex PCR; in TCRdb, only in-frame clones are kept and a portion is missing. The repertoire holds 850,000 to 1,100,000 clones, with roughly 80% as singletons. Germline CDR1 LGHNA, CDR2 YNFKEQ. The V end lost 0 bases, the J end lost 6 bases, and 8 bases lay between the germline ends. The CDR3 covers 14 residues. This clonotype was sampled from a man in his late teens or twenties in good health. Some clones in this sample may be carry-over from other donors' samples. V is TRBV4-2 and J is TRBJ2-2; maybe TRBD2 (5 bases). The sample consisted of memory CD4+ T cells from PBMCs. Subset given: CD45RA-negative fraction. The CDR3 sequence: CASSQDLLAGELFF. CDR3 sequence (DNA): TGTGCCAGCAGCCAAGATTTACTAGCCGGGGAGCTGTTTTTT.